This T cell receptor beta chain was documented in a study of memory CD4+ T cells and cytomegalovirus serostatus (dated by TCRdb to the late 2010s). For the wider study: The roughly 35 healthy Belgian adults in the cohort included 9 who were CMV seropositive and approximately 24 who were CMV seronegative. To replicate a published TCR-based CMV serostatus classifier, the researchers sequenced the CD4+ memory TCRbeta repertoires of a Belgian cohort whose cytomegalovirus serostatus was known.

Study-wide findings and limitations: Unlike the original study, which covered naive and memory CD4+ and CD8+ populations, the Belgian study sequenced only CD4+CD45RO+ memory cells. The original-framework classifier achieved a median bootstrapped AUC of about 0.95 with a 95% CI of 0.76-1.00 on the Belgian cohort. The results were interpreted as suggesting that the CMV-associated TCR signature is largely present in the CD4+ memory repertoire. Among the 160 or so previously reported CMV-associated TCRbeta sequences, 60 to 70 showed up in the CD4+ memory repertoires, with each one found in between one and five individuals. For CMV serostatus prediction, a median bootstrapped AUC of about 0.94 was reached with the original framework, and a median bootstrapped AUC of about 0.9 was reached with a US-trained random forest.

The CDR3 has 16 amino acids, counting the end cysteine and phenylalanine. Only the CDR3 DNA stays, 48 bases, in frame from base 1. From a lookup of the germline V gene (reference sequence), CDR1 and CDR2 are SGHNT and YYREEE. For this chain, trimming is 0 bases at the V end and 0 bases at the J end, and the number of junction bases without a gene match is 3. For this clone: The clone's antigen remains unknown. Per-nucleotide qualities are absent, and no much larger clonotype sits a single base away.

Single viable CD3+CD4+CD8-CD45RO+ cells were sorted as memory CD4+ T cells on a FACSAria II. CMV serostatus was assessed using a Roche Elecsys assay, by which serum IgG against CMV pp150, pp28, p38 and p52 was detected. Once the samples were thawed, total CD4+ T cells were enriched through positive selection using CD4 magnetic microbeads. The samples came from a different study that was designed specifically to examine the CD4+ T cell memory repertoire. Peripheral blood mononuclear cells were isolated and cryopreserved according to standard operating procedures, and serum was stored at -80 degrees C. The staining used CD3-PerCP (BW264/56), CD4-APC (RPA-T4), CD45RO-PE (UCHT1) and CD8-Pacific Orange (3B5) antibodies, and Sytox blue was used to exclude non-viable cells. The Quick-DNA Microprep Kit was used to extract genomic DNA from the sorted cells. Amplification of TCRbeta DNA was done with the immunoSEQ hsTCRbeta kit, following the protocol from the manufacturer. TCRbeta libraries were sequenced on an Illumina MiSeq instrument. The paper's data handling went like this. Once out-of-frame sequences had been removed, more than 2 million distinct TCRbeta sequences were left, which works out to an average of roughly 70,000 per individual. Two values were used to score each individual: the count of some 150 previously reported CMV-associated TCRbeta sequences and the total count of productive distinct TCRbeta sequences. A beta-binomial model was reimplemented in Python, and random forests from scikit-learn, run with default parameters, were trained on data from the US cohort. On the Belgian cohort, classifier performance was reported as the median AUC, along with percentile confidence intervals, across 10,000 bootstrap iterations. The table comes from immuneACCESS by way of TCRdb, which keeps in-frame sequences with V and J called. Part of the clones is missing from these tables; in studies checked, under half for an unresolved V gene and the rest for unknown reasons. The D gene and trimming were derived from the DNA, and the V and J assignments and clone size from that table. For this sample the table gives over 55,000 clones, of which around 80% were detected only once. Less than 0.9% of the sample rests with the top ten.

Source material: memory CD4+ T cells from blood. Recombination linked TRBV5-4 to TRBJ2-4; TRBD1 agrees with 7 junctional bases. The sequence was obtained from an adult in good health and CMV-seronegative. The encoded CDR3 is CASSLGDSLAKNIQYF. In nucleotide form, the sequence is TGTGCCAGCAGCTTGGGGGACAGCTTAGCCAAAAACATTCAGTACTTC.